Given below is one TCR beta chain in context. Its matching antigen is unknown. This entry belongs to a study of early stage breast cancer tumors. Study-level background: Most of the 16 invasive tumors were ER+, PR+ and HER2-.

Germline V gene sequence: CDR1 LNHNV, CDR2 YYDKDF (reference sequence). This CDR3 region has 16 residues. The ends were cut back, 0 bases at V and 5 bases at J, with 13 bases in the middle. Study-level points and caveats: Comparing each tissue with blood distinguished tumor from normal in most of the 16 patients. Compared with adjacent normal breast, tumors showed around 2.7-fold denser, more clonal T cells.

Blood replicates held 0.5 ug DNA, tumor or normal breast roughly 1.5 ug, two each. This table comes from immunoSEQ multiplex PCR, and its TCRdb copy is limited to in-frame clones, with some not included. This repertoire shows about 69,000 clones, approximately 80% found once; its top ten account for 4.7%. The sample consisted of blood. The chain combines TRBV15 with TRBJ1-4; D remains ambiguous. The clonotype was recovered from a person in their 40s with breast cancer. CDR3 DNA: TGTGCCACCAGCAGAGATAGACCCAGTTCGAATGAAAAACTGTTTTTT. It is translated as CATSRDRPSSNEKLFF. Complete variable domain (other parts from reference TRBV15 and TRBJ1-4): DAMVIQNPRYQVTQFGKPVTLSCSQTLNHNVMYWYQQKSSQAPKLLFHYYDKDFNNEADTPDNFQSRRPNTSFCFLDIRSPGLGDTAMYLCATSRDRPSSNEKLFFGSGTQLSVL.